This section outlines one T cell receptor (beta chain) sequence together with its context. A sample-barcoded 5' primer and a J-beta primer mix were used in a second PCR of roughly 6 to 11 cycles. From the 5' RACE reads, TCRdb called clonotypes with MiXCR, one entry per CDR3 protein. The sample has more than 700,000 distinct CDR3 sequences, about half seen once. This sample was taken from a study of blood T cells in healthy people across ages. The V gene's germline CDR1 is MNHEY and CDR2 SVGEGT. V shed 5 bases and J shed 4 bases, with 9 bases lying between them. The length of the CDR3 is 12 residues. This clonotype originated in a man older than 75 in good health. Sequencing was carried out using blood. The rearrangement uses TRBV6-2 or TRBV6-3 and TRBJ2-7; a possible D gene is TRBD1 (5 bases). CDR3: CASSKRQYEQYF. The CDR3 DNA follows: TGTGCCAGCAGTAAGCGACAGTACGAGCAGTACTTC.